This entry lists 12 T cell receptor beta chains sequenced from one sample in a study of early T cells in non-severe SARS-CoV-2 infection. TCRdb ran MiXCR on the 5' RACE reads and lists one entry per CDR3 protein. The sample has 85,000 to 100,000 distinct CDR3 sequences; about 10% are singletons. The source material was whole blood, sampled at baseline. Receptors were obtained from an adult who was a healthcare worker with PCR-confirmed SARS-CoV-2 infection or an uninfected control (not recorded which).

This clonotype came up many times. The chain combines TRBV5-1 with TRBJ2-6, with a tentative D call TRBD2 (5 bases). CDR3 length: 17 residues. V gave up 0 bases and J gave up 2 bases, with 12 bases separating them. Germline CDR1 reads SGHRS; CDR2 reads YFSETQ. CDR3 sequence reads: CASSLAISGTGANVLTF. Here the CDR3 DNA reads TGCGCCAGCAGCTTGGCCATATCGGGGACTGGGGCCAACGTCCTGACTTTC.

This clonotype was picked up a small number of times. The V gene is TRBV13, the J gene TRBJ1-1; TRBD1 matches 12 bases. Germline trimming cut 5 bases from V and 4 bases from J; bases unmatched to any gene: 5. The CDR3 is made up of 15 amino acids. Germline assignment: CDR1 PRHDT and CDR2 FYEKMQ (reference sequence). CDR3 sequence reads: CASSRDRGRGTEAFF. CDR3 nucleotides: TGTGCCAGCAGCCGGGACAGGGGGCGAGGCACTGAAGCTTTCTTT. The entire variable domain, with the rest obtained from reference TRBV13 and TRBJ1-1, is as follows: AAGVIQSPRHLIKEKRETATLKCYPIPRHDTVYWYQQGPGQDPQFLISFYEKMQSDKGSIPDRFSAQQFSDYHSELNMSSLELGDSALYFCASSRDRGRGTEAFFGQGTRLTVV.

This clonotype was seen many times. This chain uses TRBV7-6 with TRBJ1-1, with D possibly being TRBD1 (6 bases). This CDR3 spans 14 amino acids. Trimming took 2 bases from V and 1 from J, leaving 8 bases between them. Looked up from germline, CDR1 is SGHVS and CDR2 is FNYEAQ. The chain's CDR3 is CASSLSRGNTEAFF. CDR3 nucleotide sequence: TGTGCCAGCAGCTTATCCAGGGGGAACACTGAAGCTTTCTTT.

The genes are TRBV13 and TRBJ1-3, with a possible D match to TRBD1 (5 bases). The CDR3 spans 14 residues. Germline-derived CDR1 and CDR2 are PRHDT and FYEKMQ (reference sequence). V was shortened by 6 bases and J by 1 base, with 10 bases between the two germline ends. CDR3 sequence: CASRQAGSGNTIYF. The CDR3 DNA is TGTGCCAGCAGACAAGCAGGGTCTGGAAACACCATATATTTT.

This clonotype was found a few times. This rearrangement joins TRBV10-3 to TRBJ2-7; unclear D gene. The CDR3 is 13 amino acids. The V gene's germline CDR1 is ENHRY and CDR2 SYGVKD. V dropped 3 bases and J dropped 2 bases, with 8 bases sitting between them. For the CDR3, the DNA is TGTGCCATCAGTGACGTTGGAGCCTACGAGCAGTACTTC. It codes for CAISDVGAYEQYF.

This clonotype was seen many times. The chain joins TRBV7-9 to TRBJ1-2; TRBD1 matches 8 bases. This CDR3 comprises 16 residues. Germline trimming cut 5 bases from V and 0 bases from J; bases unmatched to any gene: 8. In germline, CDR1 is SEHNR, CDR2 FQNEAQ (reference sequence). The CDR3 spells CASSPRGPIPNYGYTF. In DNA form, the CDR3 reads TGTGCCAGCAGCCCCAGGGGGCCCATTCCTAACTATGGCTACACCTTC.

This clonotype has ten or more counts. The chain has TRBV2 and TRBJ1-2; the D gene is possibly TRBD1 (5 bases). Trimming shortened V by 4 bases and J by 6 bases, and 6 bases separated the two germline ends. The CDR3 runs to 11 residues. CDR1 and CDR2 (germline): SNHLY, FYNNEI. The CDR3 loop reads CASSVGHGYTF. As DNA, the CDR3 is TGTGCCAGCAGTGTGGGACATGGCTACACCTTC.

This clonotype was counted between two and nine times. The rearrangement links TRBV7-2 to TRBJ1-1, with D maybe TRBD1 (5 bases). The CDR3 totals 14 residues. Germline V CDR1 and CDR2: SGHTA, FQGNSA. V shed 3 bases and J shed 4 bases, with 12 bases lying between them. The CDR3 nucleotides are TGTGCCAGCAGCTTCCGTCTCGGGGGCACTGAAGCTTTCTTT. Translation: CASSFRLGGTEAFF.

The chain uses TRBV20-1 and TRBJ1-4; the D is unclear. From germline, CDR1 is DFQATT and CDR2 SNEGSKA (reference sequence). Deletions cut 2 bases from V and 10 bases from J, with 14 bases between. The CDR3 length is 13 residues. CDR3 bases: TGCAGTGCTAGAAACGGCCCCGCGGGAAAACTGTTTTTT. Protein product: CSARNGPAGKLFF.

This clonotype was seen only a few times. The rearrangement uses TRBV10-2 and TRBJ2-1, with 9 bases lining up with TRBD2. CDR1 and CDR2 from the germline V gene are WSHSY and SAAADI. This CDR3 region has 17 residues. The junction had 11 bases not matched to a gene; V was cut back by 3 bases and J by 5 bases. The CDR3 spells CASSEILAGSYNNEQFF. The CDR3, as DNA: TGCGCCAGCAGTGAAATTCTAGCGGGATCTTACAACAATGAGCAGTTCTTC.

In this sample, this clonotype turned up many times. The rearrangement joins TRBV19 to TRBJ1-4; D is uncertain. V lost 10 bases to trimming and J lost 8 bases, with 17 bases between them. Germline V gene data show CDR1 as LNHDA and CDR2 as SQIVND (reference sequence). The CDR3 has 13 amino acids. The CDR3 loop reads CATLGPVGEKLFF. The CDR3 coding sequence is TGTGCCACCCTAGGGCCAGTTGGAGAAAAACTGTTTTTT.

This clonotype was picked up many times. The chain couples TRBV6-1 to TRBJ2-4, with unresolved D. The CDR3 contains 15 residues. Germline CDR1 and CDR2: MNHNS and SASEGT. Trimming removed 2 bases from V and 8 bases from J, with 16 bases in between. The DNA of the CDR3 is TGTGCCAGCAGTGAATTTGTGGGTGGGCAGGACATTCAGTACTTC. This sequence encodes CASSEFVGGQDIQYF.